The entry that follows covers one T cell receptor beta chain sequence. The data were obtained in a study of blood T cell repertoires in COVID-19. Overall study: COVID-19 samples from acute and convalescent phases originated in the United States, Italy and Spain.

Generated by immunoSEQ multiplex PCR, the TCRdb table keeps only in-frame clones and is missing some. The data show about 220,000 clones, 80% to 85% seen once. The germline gives CDR1 SGHNT, CDR2 YYREEE (reference sequence). This CDR3 is 16 amino acids long. Trimming at V came to 4 bases and at J to 9 bases, leaving 11 bases not matched to a gene. The TCR comes from a woman in her sixties or seventies with acute or convalescent COVID-19. The chain carries TRBV5-4 and TRBJ2-1; TRBD2 aligns across 12 bases. Source material: peripheral blood. The CDR3 sequence: CASSRGASGGASEQFF. The CDR3 region has the DNA TGTGCCAGCAGCAGGGGAGCTAGCGGGGGGGCGAGTGAGCAGTTCTTC.